The clone carrying this T cell receptor (beta chain) was picked up a small number of times. The antigen is not known. CD4+ naive, central memory, regulatory and stem cell-like memory subsets were isolated by sorting on CD45RO/CCR7/CD25/CD127/CD95/CD27. V was clipped by 5 bases and J by 7 bases; unmatched bases: 12. The CDR3 extends over 15 amino acids. The germline gives CDR1 MNHEY, CDR2 SMNVEV (reference sequence). This entry is derived from a study of beta chain features in type 1 diabetes. General study points: Here, the possible influence of HLA type (on TCRB rearrangement) remained unresolved. All four CD4+ subsets from Type 1 diabetes patients carried moderately but significantly shorter TCRB CDR3s.

Isolated RNA was reverse transcribed in full, so expressed TCRB transcripts were sequenced. Sequencing of naive, central memory and regulatory T cell samples gave an average of roughly 4 million reads. TCRdb's copy holds only in-frame clones and misses some; the assay was immunoSEQ multiplex PCR. The repertoire consists of more than 300,000 clones, with 9.6% occurring once and the leading ten covering around 0.66%. The sequencing sample was made of central memory CD4+ T cells from blood. The sequence was collected from a man aged 25-40 years with type 1 diabetes. The gene calls are TRBV27 and TRBJ2-7; 9 bases match TRBD2. In DNA form, the CDR3 reads TGTGCCAGCAGTGCCCAGCTAGCGGGGCTGCTAGAGCAGTACTTC. The encoded protein is CASSAQLAGLLEQYF.